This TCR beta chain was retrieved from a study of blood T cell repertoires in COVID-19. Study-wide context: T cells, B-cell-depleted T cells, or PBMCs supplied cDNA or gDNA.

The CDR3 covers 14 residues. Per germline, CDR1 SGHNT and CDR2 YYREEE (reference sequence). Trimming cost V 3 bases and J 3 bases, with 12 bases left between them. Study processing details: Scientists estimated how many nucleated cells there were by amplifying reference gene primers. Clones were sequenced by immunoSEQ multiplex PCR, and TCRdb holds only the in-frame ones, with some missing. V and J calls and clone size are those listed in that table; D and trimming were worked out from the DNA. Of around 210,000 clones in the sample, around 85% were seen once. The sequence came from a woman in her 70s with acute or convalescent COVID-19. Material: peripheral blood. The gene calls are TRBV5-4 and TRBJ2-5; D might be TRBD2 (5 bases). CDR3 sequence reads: CASSSTRFKETQYF. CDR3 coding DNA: TGTGCCAGCAGCTCTACTAGGTTTAAAGAGACCCAGTACTTC.